This TCR beta chain was sequenced in a study of blood T cell repertoires in COVID-19 (dated by TCRdb to the early 2020s). At the level of the whole study: Samples from collaborators originated in the United States, Italy and Spain and spanned both the acute and convalescent phases of COVID-19. A freely available public database, intended as a resource for researchers studying the immune response to SARS-CoV-2, is where the repertoires were released. Where available, HLA class I and class II types were obtained from metadata supplied by the sample provider rather than from assay-based typing. The samples were drawn from the first 160 participants of the ongoing ImmuneRACE study and from 1,254 subjects provided by 6 global collaborators. Deeply sampled blood TCRbeta repertoires from subjects exposed to, actively infected with, or recovered from COVID-19 were included in the dataset. Sample metadata almost always included a de-identified subject ID, COVID-19 status, age in years and sex. The material from the prospective study consisted of cDNA or gDNA derived from T cells, B-cell-depleted T cells, or PBMCs. Study-level results and caveats: How much clinical and demographic metadata was included differed by source and by participant, and the metadata was provided uncurated.

About this clone: It lacks a known antigen. No base quality values were provided; no much bigger clone lies one nucleotide off.

Collaborating institutions collected whole blood in K2EDTA tubes following their own protocols. For TCRbeta analysis, collaborators shipped samples as frozen whole blood, isolated PBMCs, or DNA extracted from either of those sample types. TCRbeta CDR3 regions were amplified from genomic DNA using the immunoSEQ Assay, a bias-controlled multiplex PCR. As for how the authors treated the data: The number of nucleated cells in each sample was estimated from the amplification of reference gene primers within the assay. To quantify the absolute abundance of each unique TCRbeta CDR3 rearrangement, sequence reads were collapsed and filtered. For each sample, productive Simpson clonality was calculated as the square root of Simpson's diversity index across productive rearrangements. TCRdb retrieved this table from immuneACCESS and kept in-frame rearrangements only. Not all clones are present; in checked studies, unresolved V genes account for under half, and no reason is known for the remainder. V and J calls and clone size are given by that table; D and trimming were obtained from the DNA. This sample has roughly 4,700 clones in its table, and around 73% of those were observed once. Around 35% of the sample belongs to the ten largest clones.

CDR1 and CDR2 (GTSNPN, SVGIG) derive from the germline V gene (reference sequence). The CDR3 holds 11 amino acids from the cysteine to the phenylalanine. Of the read, only the CDR3 DNA is kept; its 33 bases are in frame from base 1. The chain joins TRBV30 to TRBJ1-2, and 7 junctional nucleotides match TRBD1. The origin of this receptor is a human donor in a cohort sampled during active COVID-19. The specimen was peripheral blood. The CDR3 amino acid sequence is: CAKGQSYGYTF. The DNA is as follows: TGTGCTAAGGGACAGTCTTATGGCTACACCTTC.